This T cell receptor beta chain was obtained from a study of blood T cell repertoires in COVID-19. V lost 7 bases and J lost 5; bases outside the gene matches: 13. Per germline, CDR1 SGHNT and CDR2 YYREEE (reference sequence). The length of the CDR3 is 15 residues. This table comes from immunoSEQ multiplex PCR, and its TCRdb copy is limited to in-frame clones, with some not included. The sample yields some 78,000 clones, just over 85% seen once. Material for sequencing was peripheral blood. This sequence was found in a middle-aged man with active or convalescent COVID-19. V is TRBV5-4 and J is TRBJ2-5, with 8 bases aligning to TRBD2. CDR3: CASRQLAEPSETQYF. CDR3 in DNA: TGTGCCAGCCGACAACTAGCGGAACCCTCGGAGACCCAGTACTTC.